This is a list of T cell receptor beta chains from one sample in a study of T-cell memory formation after mild COVID-19. TCRdb called the 5' RACE reads again in MiXCR, with one record for every CDR3 protein. The profile shows some 450,000 distinct CDR3 sequences, roughly 18% of them singletons. The source material was PBMCs or a T cell subset sorted from them (not recorded which). The receptor set was obtained from a man in his late teens or twenties who had mild COVID-19 (a few samples of this study predate the infection). Cell type and time point are not known. The CDR3 runs from the conserved cysteine through the conserved F or W. Each record gives: J gene, clone size, V gene, D gene, CDR3 protein, CDR3 DNA. The D gene is left open where the match is weak. Rows give clone size only sometimes, using once, few, many, or a class for an expanded clone.

TRBJ1-2 | - | TRBV6-5 | TRBD1 | CASNPFDRDYGYTF | TGTGCCAGCAACCCTTTTGACAGGGACTATGGCTACACCTTC
TRBJ1-2 | few | TRBV6-5 | TRBD1 | CASRDRIYGYTF | TGTGCCAGCAGGGACAGGATCTATGGCTACACCTTC
TRBJ1-2 | - | TRBV5-1 | - | CASSLNGDGYTF | TGCGCCAGCAGCTTGAACGGCGATGGCTACACCTTC
TRBJ2-2 | - | TRBV9 | TRBD2 | CASSAGGANTGELFF | TGTGCCAGCAGCGCCGGGGGGGCTAACACCGGGGAGCTGTTTTTT
TRBJ1-1 | - | TRBV19 | - | CASGEGLNTEAFF | TGTGCCAGTGGAGAGGGCTTGAACACTGAAGCTTTCTTT
TRBJ2-1 | many | TRBV7-3 | - | CASSPNPGLHYNEQFF | TGTGCCAGCAGCCCTAATCCCGGACTACACTACAATGAGCAGTTCTTC
TRBJ1-1 | few | TRBV27 | - | CASSLGGATYTEAFF | TGTGCCAGCAGTTTAGGAGGGGCGACTTACACTGAAGCTTTCTTT
TRBJ1-6 | - | TRBV9 | - | CASSVAQGDSPIHF | TGTGCCAGCAGCGTAGCCCAGGGCGATTCACCCATCCACTTT
TRBJ2-3 | - | TRBV20-1 | - | CSASGGLITDTQYF | TGCAGTGCTAGCGGGGGCCTAATCACAGATACGCAGTATTTT
TRBJ2-5 | many | TRBV5-1 | TRBD1 | CASKGAGQGQTQYF | TGCGCCAGCAAGGGGGCCGGACAGGGCCAGACCCAGTACTTC
TRBJ2-3 | - | TRBV4-3 | - | CASSQDGGRGWGTDTQYF | TGCGCCAGCAGCCAAGACGGAGGTCGGGGATGGGGCACAGATACGCAGTATTTT
TRBJ2-3 | - | TRBV5-1 | TRBD2 | CASRGETHTDTQYF | TGCGCCAGCCGGGGGGAGACCCACACAGATACGCAGTATTTT
TRBJ1-6 | - | TRBV7-8 | - | CASSLPGSPLHF | TGTGCCAGCAGCTTACCGGGGTCACCCCTCCACTTT
TRBJ2-2 | few | TRBV29-1 | TRBD1 | CSGGTGREENTGELFF | TGCAGCGGCGGGACAGGGCGCGAAGAGAACACCGGGGAGCTGTTTTTT
TRBJ2-7 | - | TRBV7-2 | TRBD2 | CASSLKAGGYEQYF | TGTGCCAGCAGCTTAAAAGCGGGGGGCTACGAGCAGTACTTC
TRBJ2-6 | - | TRBV10-3 | - | CAISEPGTTASGANVLTF | TGTGCCATCAGTGAGCCCGGGACCACCGCCTCTGGGGCCAACGTCCTGACTTTC
TRBJ1-5 | - | TRBV6-5 | - | CASSSGSIQPQHF | TGTGCCAGCAGTTCGGGCAGCATTCAGCCCCAGCATTTT
TRBJ1-2 | - | TRBV9 | TRBD1 | CASSVDSGQGNYGYTF | TGTGCCAGCAGCGTAGACTCCGGACAGGGGAACTATGGCTACACCTTC
TRBJ2-6 | few | TRBV5-5 | - | CASSETAGLLAGANVLTF | TGTGCCAGCAGCGAAACTGCAGGGTTGTTGGCTGGGGCCAACGTCCTGACTTTC
TRBJ1-2 | - | TRBV7-2 | TRBD1 | CASTARAGGLVFGYTF | TGTGCCAGCACGGCAAGGGCAGGGGGCCTGGTATTCGGCTACACCTTC
TRBJ2-1 | - | TRBV6-2/TRBV6-3 | TRBD2 | CASRRGGSSYNEQFF | TGTGCCAGCAGACGCGGGGGAAGCTCCTACAATGAGCAGTTCTTC
TRBJ2-1 | - | TRBV7-9 | - | CASSHLREGDEQFF | TGTGCCAGCAGCCATCTCAGGGAAGGCGATGAGCAGTTCTTC
TRBJ2-1 | once | TRBV29-1 | - | CSSVGRWGSYNEQFF | TGCAGCTCCGTGGGGCGGTGGGGCTCCTACAATGAGCAGTTCTTC
TRBJ2-5 | - | TRBV20-1 | - | CSARAVERNTQTQYF | TGCAGTGCTAGGGCTGTGGAACGTAATACTCAGACCCAGTACTTC
TRBJ2-3 | few | TRBV7-9 | TRBD2 | CASSVDLAGRTDTQYF | TGTGCCAGCAGCGTAGACTTAGCGGGGCGCACAGATACGCAGTATTTT
TRBJ1-2 | - | TRBV9 | TRBD1 | CDSSVTGQGYGYTF | TGTGACAGCAGCGTAACAGGACAGGGCTATGGCTACACCTTC
TRBJ1-2 | - | TRBV6-1 | TRBD1 | CASSEAGTGNYGYTF | TGTGCCAGCAGTGAAGCCGGGACAGGGAACTATGGCTACACCTTC
TRBJ2-5 | - | TRBV28 | TRBD1 | CASSKDRGPETQYF | TGTGCCAGCAGTAAGGACAGGGGGCCAGAGACCCAGTACTTC
TRBJ2-1 | - | TRBV28 | TRBD1 | CASSLFGDREFF | TGTGCCAGCAGTTTATTTGGGGACAGGGAGTTCTTC
TRBJ1-2 | few | TRBV3-1 | - | CASRAARNYGYTF | TGTGCCAGCAGGGCAGCCCGTAACTATGGCTACACCTTC
TRBJ1-1 | many | TRBV5-1 | - | CASSVGFRSNTEAFF | TGCGCCAGCAGCGTCGGTTTCAGGTCGAACACTGAAGCTTTCTTT
TRBJ2-7 | few | TRBV12-3/TRBV12-4 | TRBD1 | CASSYRGEQYF | TGTGCCAGCAGTTACAGGGGCGAGCAGTACTTC
TRBJ2-5 | - | TRBV20-1 | TRBD2 | CSARFHGGLAGLETQYF | TGCAGTGCTAGATTCCACGGTGGGCTAGCGGGCCTAGAGACCCAGTACTTC
TRBJ2-5 | few | TRBV7-3 | TRBD2 | CASSLRRGGTQYF | TGTGCCAGCAGCTTGAGGCGGGGGGGTACCCAGTACTTC
TRBJ2-1 | - | TRBV20-1 | - | CSARDPDYRYNEQFF | TGCAGTGCTAGAGATCCAGACTATCGCTACAATGAGCAGTTCTTC
TRBJ1-5 | few | TRBV9 | - | CASSVLGSPGEPQHF | TGTGCCAGCAGCGTACTGGGATCACCGGGAGAGCCCCAGCATTTT
TRBJ2-5 | - | TRBV20-1 | TRBD2 | CSAEGAASGGETQYF | TGCAGTGCAGAGGGGGCAGCTAGCGGGGGAGAGACCCAGTACTTC
TRBJ2-3 | - | TRBV11-1 | TRBD1 | CASSRGQGAADTQYF | TGTGCCAGCAGCCGCGGACAGGGGGCGGCAGATACGCAGTATTTT
TRBJ1-1 | many | TRBV12-3/TRBV12-4 | - | CASNLGDTEAFF | TGTGCCAGCAACCTTGGAGACACTGAAGCTTTCTTT
TRBJ1-1 | - | TRBV6-1 | TRBD1 | CASRGKTGGNTEAFF | TGTGCCAGCAGGGGAAAAACAGGGGGCAACACTGAAGCTTTCTTT
TRBJ2-7 | - | TRBV5-8 | TRBD1 | CASSLPSRDRVDEQYF | TGTGCCAGCAGCTTGCCGTCCCGGGACAGGGTGGACGAGCAGTACTTC
TRBJ2-7 | - | TRBV6-2/TRBV6-3 | - | CASSYGVLLHEQYF | TGTGCCAGCAGTTACGGTGTCCTTTTGCACGAGCAGTACTTC
TRBJ1-2 | few | TRBV7-2 | - | CASSPTTTNEYGYTF | TGTGCCAGCAGTCCCACGACCACAAACGAATATGGCTACACCTTC
TRBJ2-3 | few | TRBV20-1 | - | CSGPPGRGGTDTQYF | TGCAGTGGCCCCCCGGGCCGCGGAGGGACAGATACGCAGTATTTT
TRBJ1-6 | - | TRBV5-1 | TRBD1 | CASSLVTGENSPLHF | TGCGCCAGCAGCTTAGTGACAGGGGAAAATTCACCCCTCCACTTT
TRBJ2-2 | few | TRBV7-3 | - | CASSPEGFNTGELFF | TGTGCCAGCAGCCCAGAGGGGTTCAACACCGGGGAGCTGTTTTTT
TRBJ2-4 | few | TRBV7-9 | - | CASSFGGLNIQYF | TGTGCCAGCAGCTTTGGAGGGCTAAACATTCAGTACTTC
TRBJ2-1 | - | TRBV2 | - | CASSPDTLGNEQFF | TGTGCCAGCAGCCCAGACACCCTCGGCAATGAGCAGTTCTTC
TRBJ1-5 | - | TRBV2 | - | CAGGREGNQPQHF | TGTGCCGGAGGACGGGAGGGCAATCAGCCCCAGCATTTT
TRBJ2-3 | - | TRBV2 | TRBD2 | CASSERLAGGSSTDTQYF | TGTGCCAGCAGTGAACGTCTAGCGGGGGGGAGCAGCACAGATACGCAGTATTTT
TRBJ2-3 | - | TRBV7-8 | - | CASSRPSDGSPSTDTQYF | TGTGCCAGCAGCCGTCCTAGCGACGGTTCCCCGAGCACAGATACGCAGTATTTT
TRBJ1-4 | - | TRBV14 | - | CASSQDGQYIPNEKLFF | TGTGCCAGCAGCCAAGACGGACAGTATATCCCTAATGAAAAACTGTTTTTT
TRBJ1-2 | - | TRBV10-3 | TRBD1 | CAITTTGDYGYTF | TGTGCCATCACCACGACAGGGGACTATGGCTACACCTTC